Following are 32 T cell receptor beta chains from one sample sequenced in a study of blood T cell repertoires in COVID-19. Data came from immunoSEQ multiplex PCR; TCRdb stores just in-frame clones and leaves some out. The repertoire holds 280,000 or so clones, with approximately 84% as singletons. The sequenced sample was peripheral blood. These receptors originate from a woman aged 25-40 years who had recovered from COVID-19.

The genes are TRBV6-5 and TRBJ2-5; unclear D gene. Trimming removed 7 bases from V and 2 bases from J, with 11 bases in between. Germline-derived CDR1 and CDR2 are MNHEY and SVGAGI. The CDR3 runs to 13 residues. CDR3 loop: CASNRDAQETQYF. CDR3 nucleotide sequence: TGTGCCAGCAACAGAGACGCTCAAGAGACCCAGTACTTC.

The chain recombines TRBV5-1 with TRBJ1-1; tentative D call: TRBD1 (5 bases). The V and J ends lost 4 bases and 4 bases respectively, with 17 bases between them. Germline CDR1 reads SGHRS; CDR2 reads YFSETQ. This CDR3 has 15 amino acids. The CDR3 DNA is TGCGCCAGCAGCCCTTCTCGGGGGGGTATCACTGAAGCTTTCTTT. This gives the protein CASSPSRGGITEAFF.

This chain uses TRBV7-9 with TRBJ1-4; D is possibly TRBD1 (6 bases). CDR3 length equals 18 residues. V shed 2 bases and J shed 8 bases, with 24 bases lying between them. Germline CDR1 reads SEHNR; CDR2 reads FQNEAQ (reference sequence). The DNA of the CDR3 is TGTGCCAGCAGCTTACTAAGCGGAGTAAAGGGGGTGGAGGAAAAACTGTTTTTT. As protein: CASSLLSGVKGVEEKLFF.

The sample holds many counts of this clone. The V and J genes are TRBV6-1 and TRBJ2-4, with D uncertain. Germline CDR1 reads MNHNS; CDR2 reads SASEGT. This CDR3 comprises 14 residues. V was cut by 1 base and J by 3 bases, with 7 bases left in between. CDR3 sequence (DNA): TGTGCCAGCAGTGAAGGTGGCAGCAAAAACATTCAGTACTTC. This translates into CASSEGGSKNIQYF.

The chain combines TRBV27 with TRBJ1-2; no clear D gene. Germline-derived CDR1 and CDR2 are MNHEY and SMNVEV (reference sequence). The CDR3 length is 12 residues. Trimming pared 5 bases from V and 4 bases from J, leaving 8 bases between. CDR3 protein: CASSPTGYGYTF. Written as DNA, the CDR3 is TGTGCCAGCAGTCCTACGGGCTATGGCTACACCTTC.

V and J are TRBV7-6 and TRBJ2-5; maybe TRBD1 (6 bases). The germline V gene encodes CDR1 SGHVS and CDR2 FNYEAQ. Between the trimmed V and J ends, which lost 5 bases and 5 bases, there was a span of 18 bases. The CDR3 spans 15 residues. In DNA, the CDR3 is TGTGCCAGCAGCCCCCGTGCCAGGGGAGAGGAGACCCAGTACTTC. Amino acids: CASSPRARGEETQYF. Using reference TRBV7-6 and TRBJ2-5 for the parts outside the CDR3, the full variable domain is GAGVSQSPRYKVTKRGQDVALRCDPISGHVSLYWYRQALGQGPEFLTYFNYEAQQDKSGLPNDRFSAERPEGSISTLTIQRTEQRDSAMYRCASSPRARGEETQYFGPGTRLLVL.

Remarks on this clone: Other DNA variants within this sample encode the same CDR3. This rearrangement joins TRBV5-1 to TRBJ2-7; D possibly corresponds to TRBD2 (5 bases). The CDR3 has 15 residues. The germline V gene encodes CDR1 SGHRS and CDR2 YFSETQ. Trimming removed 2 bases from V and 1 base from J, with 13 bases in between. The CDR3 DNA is TGCGCCAGCAGCTTACTAGGAGGTAATTCCTACGAGCAGTACTTC. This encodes CASSLLGGNSYEQYF.

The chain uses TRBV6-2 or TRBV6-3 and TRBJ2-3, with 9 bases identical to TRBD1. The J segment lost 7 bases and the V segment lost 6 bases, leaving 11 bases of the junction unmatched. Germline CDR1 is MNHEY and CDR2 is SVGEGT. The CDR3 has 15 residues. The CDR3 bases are TGTGCCAGCAGCGAGCCGGGACAGGGCCCTAATACGCAGTATTTT. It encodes CASSEPGQGPNTQYF.

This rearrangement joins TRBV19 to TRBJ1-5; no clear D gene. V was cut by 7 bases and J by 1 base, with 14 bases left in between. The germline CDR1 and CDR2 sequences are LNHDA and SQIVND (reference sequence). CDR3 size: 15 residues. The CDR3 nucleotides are TGTGCCAGTAATCTTGACACGGCAAGCAATCAGCCCCAGCATTTT. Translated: CASNLDTASNQPQHF.

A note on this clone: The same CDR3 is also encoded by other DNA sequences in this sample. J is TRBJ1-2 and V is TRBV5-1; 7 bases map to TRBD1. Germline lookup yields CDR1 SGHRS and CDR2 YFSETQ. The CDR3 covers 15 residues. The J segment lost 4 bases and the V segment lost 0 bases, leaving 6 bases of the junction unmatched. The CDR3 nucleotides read TGCGCCAGCAGCTTGGGGATCACAGGGGTCTATGGCTACACCTTC. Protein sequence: CASSLGITGVYGYTF.

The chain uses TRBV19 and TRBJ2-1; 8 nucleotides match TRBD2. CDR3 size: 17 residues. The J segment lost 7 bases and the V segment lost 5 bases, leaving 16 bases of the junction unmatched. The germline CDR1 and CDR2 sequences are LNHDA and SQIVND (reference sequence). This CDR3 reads CASSPPRASGSSNEQFF. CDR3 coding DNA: TGTGCCAGTAGTCCACCTAGGGCCAGCGGGAGTAGTAATGAGCAGTTCTTC.

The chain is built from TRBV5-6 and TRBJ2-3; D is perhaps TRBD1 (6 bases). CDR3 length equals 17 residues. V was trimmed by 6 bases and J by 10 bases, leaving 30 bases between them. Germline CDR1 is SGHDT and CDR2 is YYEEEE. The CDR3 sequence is CASTLHPSGDDDVPQYF. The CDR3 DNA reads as TGTGCCAGCACCTTACACCCCTCAGGGGACGACGACGTACCGCAGTATTTT.

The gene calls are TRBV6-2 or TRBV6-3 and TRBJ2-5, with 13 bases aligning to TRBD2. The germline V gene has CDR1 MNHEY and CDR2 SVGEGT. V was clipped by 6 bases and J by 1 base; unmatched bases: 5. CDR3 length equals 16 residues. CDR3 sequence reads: CASSYRLAGGQETQYF. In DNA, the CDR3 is TGTGCCAGCAGCTATCGACTAGCGGGGGGCCAAGAGACCCAGTACTTC.

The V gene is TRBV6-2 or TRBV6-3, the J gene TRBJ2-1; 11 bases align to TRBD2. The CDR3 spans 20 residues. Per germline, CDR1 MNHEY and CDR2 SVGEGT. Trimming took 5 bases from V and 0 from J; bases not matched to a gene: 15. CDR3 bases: TGTGCCAGCAGTGACAGCCCCCGGACTAGCGGGTGGAGCTCCTACAATGAGCAGTTCTTC. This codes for CASSDSPRTSGWSSYNEQFF.

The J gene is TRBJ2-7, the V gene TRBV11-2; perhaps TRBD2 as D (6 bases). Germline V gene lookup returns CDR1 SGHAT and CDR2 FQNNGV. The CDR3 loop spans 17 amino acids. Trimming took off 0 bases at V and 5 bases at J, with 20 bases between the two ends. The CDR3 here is CASSLDWDGGSPNEQYF. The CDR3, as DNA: TGTGCCAGCAGCTTAGATTGGGACGGAGGGAGTCCCAACGAGCAGTACTTC.

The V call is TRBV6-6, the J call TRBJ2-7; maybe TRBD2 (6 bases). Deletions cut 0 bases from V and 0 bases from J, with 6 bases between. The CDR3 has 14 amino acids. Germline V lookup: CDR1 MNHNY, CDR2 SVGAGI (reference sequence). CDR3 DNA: TGTGCCAGCAGTTACTCGCGGGGCTCCTACGAGCAGTACTTC. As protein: CASSYSRGSYEQYF.

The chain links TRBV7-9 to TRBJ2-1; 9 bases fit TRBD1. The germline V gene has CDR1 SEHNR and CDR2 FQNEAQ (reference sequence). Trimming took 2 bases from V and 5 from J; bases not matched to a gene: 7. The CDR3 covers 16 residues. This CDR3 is CASSLSGQGLHNEQFF. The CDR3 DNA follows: TGTGCCAGCAGCTTAAGCGGACAGGGGCTACACAATGAGCAGTTCTTC.

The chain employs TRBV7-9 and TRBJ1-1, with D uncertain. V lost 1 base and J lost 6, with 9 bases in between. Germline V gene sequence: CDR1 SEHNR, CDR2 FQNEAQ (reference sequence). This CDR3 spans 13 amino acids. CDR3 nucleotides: TGTGCCAGCAGCTTAGGGCCCGTACCTGAAGCTTTCTTT. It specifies CASSLGPVPEAFF. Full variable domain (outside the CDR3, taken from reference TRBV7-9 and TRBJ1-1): DTGVSQNPRHKITKRGQNVTFRCDPISEHNRLYWYRQTLGQGPEFLTYFQNEAQLEKSRLLSDRFSAERPKGSFSTLEIQRTEQGDSAMYLCASSLGPVPEAFFGQGTRLTVV.

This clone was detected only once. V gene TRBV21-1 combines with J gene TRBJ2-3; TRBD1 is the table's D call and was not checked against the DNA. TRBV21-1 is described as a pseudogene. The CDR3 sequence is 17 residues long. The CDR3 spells CASTQNRTEGYTDTQYF. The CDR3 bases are TGTGCCAGCACCCAGAACCGGACAGAGGGCTACACAGATACGCAGTATTTT.

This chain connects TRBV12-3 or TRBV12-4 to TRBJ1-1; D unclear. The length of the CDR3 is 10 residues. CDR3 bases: TGTGTCTCGGGGAACACTGAAGCTTTCTTT. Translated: CVSGNTEAFF.

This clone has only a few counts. The CDR3 loop reads CASSGGEGTYNEQFF. In nucleotides, the CDR3 is TGTGCCAGCAGCGGGGGCGAAGGAACCTACAATGAGCAGTTCTTC. The gene calls are TRBV9 and TRBJ2-1, with D tentatively TRBD1 (5 bases). This CDR3 comprises 15 residues. Germline V gene sequence: CDR1 SGDLS, CDR2 YYNGEE. The V end was cut by 3 bases, the J end by 2 bases, with 12 bases between.

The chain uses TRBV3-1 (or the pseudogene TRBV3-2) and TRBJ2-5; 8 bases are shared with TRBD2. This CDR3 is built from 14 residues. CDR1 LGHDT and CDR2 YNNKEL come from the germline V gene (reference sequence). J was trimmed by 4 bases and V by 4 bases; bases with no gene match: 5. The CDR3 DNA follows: TGTGCCAGCAGCCTGACTAGCGAGGGAGAGACCCAGTACTTC. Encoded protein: CASSLTSEGETQYF.

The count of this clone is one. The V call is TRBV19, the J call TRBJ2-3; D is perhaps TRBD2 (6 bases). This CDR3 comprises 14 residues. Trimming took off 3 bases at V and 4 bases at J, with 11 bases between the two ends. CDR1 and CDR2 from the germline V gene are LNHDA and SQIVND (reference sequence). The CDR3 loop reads CASSIWDSPDTQYF. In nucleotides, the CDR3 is TGTGCCAGTAGTATCTGGGACTCGCCAGATACGCAGTATTTT.

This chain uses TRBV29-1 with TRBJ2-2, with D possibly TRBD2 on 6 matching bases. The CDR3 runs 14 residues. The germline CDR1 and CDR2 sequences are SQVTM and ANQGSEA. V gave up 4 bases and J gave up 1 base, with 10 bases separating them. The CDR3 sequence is CSVAGSGNTGELFF. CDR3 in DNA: TGCAGCGTTGCTGGTAGCGGGAACACCGGGGAGCTGTTTTTT.

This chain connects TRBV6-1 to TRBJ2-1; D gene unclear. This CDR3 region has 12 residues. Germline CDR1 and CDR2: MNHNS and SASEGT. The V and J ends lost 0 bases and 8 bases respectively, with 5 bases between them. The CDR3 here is CASSEAEHEQFF. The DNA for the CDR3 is TGTGCCAGCAGTGAAGCGGAGCATGAGCAGTTCTTC.

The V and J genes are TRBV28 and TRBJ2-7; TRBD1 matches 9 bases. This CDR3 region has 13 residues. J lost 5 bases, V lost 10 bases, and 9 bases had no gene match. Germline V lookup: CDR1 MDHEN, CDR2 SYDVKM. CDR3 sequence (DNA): TGTGCCATCCAGGGACAGGGTGGCCACGAGCAGTACTTC. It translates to CAIQGQGGHEQYF.

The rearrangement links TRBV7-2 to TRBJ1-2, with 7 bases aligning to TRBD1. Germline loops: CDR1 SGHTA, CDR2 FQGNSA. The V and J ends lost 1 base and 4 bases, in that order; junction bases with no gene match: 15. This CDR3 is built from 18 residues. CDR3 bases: TGTGCCAGCAGCTTAGTTACCCTGGGACAGTGGAAATTCTATGGCTACACCTTC. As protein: CASSLVTLGQWKFYGYTF.

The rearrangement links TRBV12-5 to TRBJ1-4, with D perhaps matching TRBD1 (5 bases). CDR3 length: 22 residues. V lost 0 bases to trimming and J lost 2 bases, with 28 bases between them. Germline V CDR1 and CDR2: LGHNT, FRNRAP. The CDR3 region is CASGLVPLGRASVHRTNEKLFF. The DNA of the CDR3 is TGTGCTAGTGGTTTGGTACCTCTCGGCAGGGCTAGTGTTCATCGGACTAATGAAAAACTGTTTTTT.

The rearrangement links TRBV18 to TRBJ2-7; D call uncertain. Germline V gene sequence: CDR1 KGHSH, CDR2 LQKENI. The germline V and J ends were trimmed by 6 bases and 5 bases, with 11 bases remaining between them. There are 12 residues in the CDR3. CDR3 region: CASSPTFDEQYF. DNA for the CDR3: TGTGCCAGCTCGCCTACTTTCGACGAGCAGTACTTC.

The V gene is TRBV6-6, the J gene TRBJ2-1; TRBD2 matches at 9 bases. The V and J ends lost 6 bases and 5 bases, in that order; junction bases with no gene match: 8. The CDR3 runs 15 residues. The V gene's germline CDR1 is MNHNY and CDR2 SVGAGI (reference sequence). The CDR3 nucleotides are TGTGCCAGCAGGGGCGGTGGCGGGGGGGACAATGAGCAGTTCTTC. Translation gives CASRGGGGGDNEQFF.

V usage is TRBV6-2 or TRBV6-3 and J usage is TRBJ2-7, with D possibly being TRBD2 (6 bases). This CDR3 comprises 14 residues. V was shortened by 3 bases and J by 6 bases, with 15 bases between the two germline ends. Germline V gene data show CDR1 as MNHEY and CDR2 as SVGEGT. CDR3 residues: CASSYFGSLGEQYF. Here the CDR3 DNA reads TGTGCCAGCAGTTATTTCGGGAGTCTAGGCGAGCAGTACTTC.

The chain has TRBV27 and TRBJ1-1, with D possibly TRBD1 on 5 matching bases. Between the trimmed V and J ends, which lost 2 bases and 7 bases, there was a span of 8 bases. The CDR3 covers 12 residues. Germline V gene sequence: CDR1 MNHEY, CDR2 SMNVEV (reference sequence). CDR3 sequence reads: CASSLTGLEAFF. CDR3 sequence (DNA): TGTGCCAGCAGTTTAACGGGACTTGAAGCTTTCTTT.